These 8 T cell receptor beta chains were sequenced from one sample in a study of metastatic and nonmetastatic thyroid tumors (dated by TCRdb to 2020 to 2022). Library preparation employed PCR. Instrument on record: Illumina HiSeq 4000. TCRdb reprocessed the public reads (quality trimming at Q25 with fastp, clone calling with MiXCR) and kept in-frame beta chains. The sample table holds 35,000 to 50,000 clones, of which around 16% were seen once. The top ten clonotypes cover 8% to 10% of the sample. No patient had received any treatment before thyroid surgery. The specimen was tumor tissue. All receptors derive from a female donor with papillary thyroid cancer or a benign thyroid nodule (not recorded which). Some clones in this sample may be carry-over from other donors' samples.

This clone has only a few counts. A clone one base away is much larger, so this may be a read error. The chain couples TRBV28 to TRBJ2-7, with TRBD1 identical over 9 bases. CDR3 length: 14 residues. The germline V gene has CDR1 MDHEN and CDR2 SYDVKM. For the CDR3, the DNA is TGTGCCAGCACCCCACAGGGGGCCTACTACGAGCAGCACTTC. Translation gives CASTPQGAYYEQHF.

In the case of this clone: Since a much larger clone is just one base distant, this may be a read error. The sample carries other DNA sequences with the same CDR3. The chain is built from TRBV27 and TRBJ2-5; the D is unclear. Per germline, CDR1 MNHEY and CDR2 SMNVEV (reference sequence). The V end was cut by 8 bases, the J end by 2 bases, with 15 bases between. The CDR3 loop spans 14 amino acids. Here the CDR3 DNA reads TGTGCCAGCTCCCTGGCAGGAGTACAAGAGACCCAGTACTTC. As protein: CASSLAGVQETQYF.

This clone was observed many times. The chain links TRBV6-1 to TRBJ2-7, with TRBD1 matching over 7 bases. Germline CDR1 is MNHNS and CDR2 is SASEGT. Germline trimming cut 8 bases from V and 3 bases from J; bases unmatched to any gene: 4. CDR3 size: 12 residues. CDR3 coding DNA: TGTGCCAGCCGGACAGGTCGCTACGAGCAGTACTTC. Its protein is CASRTGRYEQYF.

This clone was detected ten times or more. The gene calls are TRBV29-1 and TRBJ1-2, with a possible D match to TRBD1 (6 bases). The CDR3 has 12 residues. Between the trimmed V and J ends, which lost 4 bases and 4 bases, there was a span of 10 bases. Per germline, CDR1 SQVTM and CDR2 ANQGSEA. This chain's CDR3 is CSVVQDSYGYTF. The DNA for the CDR3 is TGCAGCGTTGTACAGGACAGCTATGGCTACACCTTC. Drawing the rest from reference TRBV29-1 and TRBJ1-2, the complete variable domain is SAVISQKPSRDICQRGTSLTIQCQVDSQVTMMFWYRQQPGQSLTLIATANQGSEATYESGFVIDKFPISRPNLTFSTLTVSNMSPEDSSIYLCSVVQDSYGYTFGSGTRLTVV.

V usage is TRBV13 and J usage is TRBJ2-1; TRBD1 is a possible D gene (6 bases). Germline CDR1 reads PRHDT; CDR2 reads FYEKMQ (reference sequence). The CDR3 covers 19 residues. V was trimmed by 5 bases and J by 4 bases, leaving 27 bases between them. CDR3 nucleotide sequence: TGTGCCAGCAGCCGGACTGGGGGCTTATCGGGGTCAGGATACAATGAGCAGTTCTTC. It translates to CASSRTGGLSGSGYNEQFF.

At least ten counts were recorded for this clone. The gene calls are TRBV20-1 and TRBJ1-1; no definite D call. The length of the CDR3 is 14 residues. Deletions cut 0 bases from V and 5 bases from J, with 13 bases between. Germline V gene lookup returns CDR1 DFQATT and CDR2 SNEGSKA (reference sequence). CDR3 sequence reads: CSARDSWGTTEAFF. As DNA, the CDR3 is TGCAGTGCTAGAGATTCCTGGGGTACAACTGAAGCTTTCTTT.

This clone has at least ten counts. The chain has TRBV7-2 and TRBJ2-1; the D call may be TRBD1 or TRBD2 (5 bases each). This CDR3 spans 13 amino acids. In germline, CDR1 is SGHTA, CDR2 FQGNSA. Trimming removed 3 bases from V and 7 bases from J, with 10 bases in between. In DNA form, the CDR3 reads TGTGCCAGCAGCTTGAGGGGAGCAAATGAGCAGTTCTTC. It codes for CASSLRGANEQFF.

This clone was seen a single time. Lacking the conserved final phenylalanine or tryptophan, this CDR3 likely reflects a read error. The chain recombines TRBV20-1 with TRBJ1-2; D is perhaps TRBD1 (6 bases). The germline V gene has CDR1 DFQATT and CDR2 SNEGSKA (reference sequence). The CDR3 consists of 14 residues. The CDR3: CSARSGAQNYCYTS. CDR3 nucleotide sequence: TGCAGTGCTAGATCGGGGGCGCAAAACTATTGCTACACCTCC.